This TCR beta chain was recovered during a study of post-analysis software for immune sequencing data. Study-wide background: Relapsing-remitting, secondary progressive and progressive-relapsing courses of multiple sclerosis were included. General study points: Compared with controls, patients had more of about 5 TRBV segments, including TRBV5-6, TRBV5-1 and TRBV20-1. Significantly lower normalized Chao1 diversity was found in patients with multiple sclerosis relative to controls. Samples from one preparation batch, clustered by F measure, grouped strongly together.

Unique molecular identifiers were built into the TCR beta cDNA libraries. Around 500,000 cDNA molecules were obtained per 1 to 10 million input T cells. TCRdb re-derived calls from the PCR reads in MiXCR, one entry per CDR3 protein. This sample carries under 200,000 distinct CDR3 sequences, over 25% of them seen once, and the ten largest clones take around 3.7%. Germline V gene data show CDR1 as MNHNS and CDR2 as SASEGT. This CDR3 region has 18 residues. V lost 6 bases to trimming and J lost 2 bases, with 24 bases between them. Details on this clonotype: The target antigen is unknown. With a much larger clone just one base away, this may be a read error.

The chain combines TRBV6-1 with TRBJ2-3, with D possibly matching TRBD2 (6 bases). The receptor's source is a girl aged 2-17 years with multiple sclerosis. Sequenced sample: blood. CDR3 loop: CASSHSGHGGFYTDTQYF. CDR3 DNA: TGTGCCAGCAGCCATAGCGGCCATGGGGGGTTTTACACAGATACGCAGTATTTT.